This T cell receptor (beta chain) appears in the sequencing data of a study of T-cell memory formation after mild COVID-19. CDR1 is SGHVS and CDR2 is FQNEAQ in the germline V gene. The CDR3 covers 16 residues. V was shortened by 5 bases and J by 0 bases, with 15 bases between the two germline ends. TCRdb re-called the 5' RACE reads with MiXCR, one entry per CDR3 protein. The sample records under 250,000 distinct CDR3 sequences, over 15% being singletons. This clonotype occurred many times. Its antigen is currently unknown. Findings and caveats of the study: CD8+ contracting clones occupied EMRA, while CD4+ ones occupied mainly CM and EM.

The sample taken for sequencing was PBMCs or a T cell subset sorted from them (not recorded which). The J gene is TRBJ2-3, the V gene TRBV7-8; possible D gene TRBD2, 5 bases. This TCR derives from an adult woman who had mild COVID-19 (a few samples of this study predate the infection). Cell type and time point are not known. In DNA form, the CDR3 reads TGTGCCAGCAGCCCGAGAGGGCAGCCTAGCACAGATACGCAGTATTTT. Protein sequence: CASSPRGQPSTDTQYF.